This TCR beta chain comes out of a study of human T cells and chemical hapten exposure. This clonotype was seen repeatedly, ten times or more. Each CDR3 protein gets one entry after TCRdb re-called the RACE reads with MiXCR. The sample includes about 100,000 distinct CDR3 sequences, 9.5% to 12% of them seen just once. Time point noted: patch test 2, 6 weeks after DPC sensitization. Treatment noted: therapeutic diphenylcyclopropenone sensitization with weekly scalp DPC. Specimen: whole blood, collected in connection with sensitization to the hapten diphenylcyclopropenone (DPC). The clonotype was recovered from a woman in her 40s with alopecia areata. Some clones in this sample may be carry-over from other donors' samples.

The CDR3 DNA sequence: TGTGCCAGCAGTTCTCACCTGACTTCCTACGAGCAGTACTTC. This codes for CASSSHLTSYEQYF. The gene calls are TRBV12-3 or TRBV12-4 and TRBJ2-7, with D hard to call. There are 14 residues in the CDR3. Trimming left V 4 bases short and J 1 base short, with 11 bases between.